One and the same sample provided the 24 T cell receptor beta chains below, sequenced in a study of patients and donors after allogeneic stem cell transplantation. One entry per CDR3 protein, called by TCRdb with MiXCR from the RT-PCR reads. Of about 410,000 distinct CDR3 sequences in the sample, more than 15% were seen once. The sequenced sample was blood, either unsorted or a sorted T cell fraction (not recorded which). The receptors come from a human donor who was either an allogeneic HSCT recipient or a stem cell or donor lymphocyte infusion donor (not recorded which). It is not recorded whose cells these are; they may come from a transplant donor.

The V call is TRBV11-3, the J call TRBJ2-1, with 13 bases identical to TRBD2. The CDR3 totals 15 residues. The V and J ends lost 5 bases and 9 bases, in that order; junction bases with no gene match: 7. Germline CDR1 reads SGHNT; CDR2 reads YENEEA. The DNA of the CDR3 is TGTGCCAGCAGCACGACTAGCGGGAGGTCGGGTGAGCAGTTCTTC. It yields the protein CASSTTSGRSGEQFF.

The V gene is TRBV2, the J gene TRBJ1-1; 7 bases fit TRBD1. With 10 bases clipped from V and 1 base from J, the junction kept 12 bases outside the gene matches. Germline V gene data show CDR1 as SNHLY and CDR2 as FYNNEI. CDR3 length equals 15 residues. The CDR3 sequence: CANRQKRTGNTEAFF. The CDR3 coding sequence is TGTGCCAACAGACAAAAAAGGACAGGGAACACTGAAGCTTTCTTT. Variable domain in full (rest from reference TRBV2 and TRBJ1-1): EPEVTQTPSHQVTQMGQEVILRCVPISNHLYFYWYRQILGQKVEFLVSFYNNEISEKSEIFDDQFSVERPDGSNFTLKIRSTKLEDSAMYFCANRQKRTGNTEAFFGQGTRLTVV.

This clonotype was seen at least ten times. The gene calls are TRBV3-1 and TRBJ1-1, with a weak D call TRBD1 (6 bases). CDR3 size: 14 residues. The germline gives CDR1 LGHDT, CDR2 YNNKEL (reference sequence). V shed 4 bases and J shed 4 bases, with 13 bases lying between them. As DNA, the CDR3 is TGTGCCAGCAGCCGACAGGCAGTGGCCACTGAAGCTTTCTTT. Its translation: CASSRQAVATEAFF.

This clonotype was counted many times. The J gene is TRBJ2-5, the V gene TRBV6-5; D is possibly TRBD2 (7 bases). Germline V gene sequence: CDR1 MNHEY, CDR2 SVGAGI. This CDR3 region has 12 residues. The V end was cut by 5 bases, the J end by 5 bases, with 9 bases between. The CDR3 region has the DNA TGTGCCAGCAGTAGGGGGGGGGAGACCCAGTACTTC. Its protein product is CASSRGGETQYF.

In its sample, this clonotype was seen a few times. The V and J genes are TRBV15 and TRBJ2-3, with 12 bases fitting TRBD2. This CDR3 contains 19 residues. The trim removed 3 bases at V and 0 bases at J, leaving 10 bases unmatched. Germline V gene data show CDR1 as LNHNV and CDR2 as YYDKDF (reference sequence). In DNA, the CDR3 is TGTGCCACCAGCAGGAGACTAGCGGGGGCGACCCCGAGCACAGATACGCAGTATTTT. This translates into CATSRRLAGATPSTDTQYF.

The V call is TRBV29-1, the J call TRBJ1-2, with D tentatively TRBD1 (5 bases). V dropped 6 bases and J dropped 8 bases, with 19 bases sitting between them. This CDR3 is built from 13 residues. Germline V gives CDR1 SQVTM, CDR2 ANQGSEA. Written as DNA, the CDR3 is TGCAGCGTCCCCGGGGACGGCTTGGGCGGCTACACCTTC. Translation gives CSVPGDGLGGYTF.

The chain joins TRBV28 to TRBJ1-2, with D hard to call. This CDR3 comprises 15 residues. CDR1 and CDR2 (germline): MDHEN, SYDVKM. V shed 3 bases and J shed 0 bases, with 11 bases lying between them. CDR3 sequence reads: CASSFFDLANYGYTF. CDR3 nucleotides: TGTGCCAGCAGTTTTTTCGACTTAGCTAACTATGGCTACACCTTC.

The rearrangement joins TRBV5-1 to TRBJ2-2, with D perhaps matching TRBD1 (5 bases). The CDR3 totals 14 residues. The V end lost 6 bases, the J end lost 1 base, and 10 bases lay between the germline ends. The germline CDR1 and CDR2 sequences are SGHRS and YFSETQ. The CDR3 region has the DNA TGCGCCAGCACCTCAGGGTTGAACACCGGGGAGCTGTTTTTT. Amino acids: CASTSGLNTGELFF.

V usage is TRBV6-1 and J usage is TRBJ1-5; D not resolved. The germline V gene has CDR1 MNHNS and CDR2 SASEGT. The CDR3 loop spans 16 amino acids. Deletions cut 2 bases from V and 2 bases from J, with 13 bases between. The CDR3: CASSESPTSGNQPQHF. DNA of the CDR3: TGTGCCAGCAGTGAAAGCCCCACTAGCGGCAATCAGCCCCAGCATTTT.

The chain couples TRBV20-1 to TRBJ1-5; D may be TRBD1 (5 bases). Per germline, CDR1 DFQATT and CDR2 SNEGSKA (reference sequence). The germline V and J ends were trimmed by 5 bases and 2 bases, with 10 bases remaining between them. There are 13 residues in the CDR3. The chain's CDR3 is CSAEGRGNQPQHF. CDR3 nucleotides: TGCAGTGCTGAGGGGAGGGGCAATCAGCCCCAGCATTTT.

The chain has TRBV20-1 and TRBJ2-1; D may match TRBD1 or TRBD2 (5 bases each). Looked up from germline, CDR1 is DFQATT and CDR2 is SNEGSKA (reference sequence). V was clipped by 2 bases and J by 6 bases, with 20 bases between them. CDR3 length: 16 amino acids. The DNA of the CDR3 is TGCAGTGCTAGATTTTCAGGTGGGGGATTAGGCAATGAGCAGTTCTTC. Residues: CSARFSGGGLGNEQFF.

On this clonotype itself: Only one base separates this from a far larger clonotype, so it likely reflects a read error. The chain uses TRBV5-6 and TRBJ2-7, with unresolved D. Trimming stripped 2 bases from V and 0 bases from J, with 6 bases between. Per germline, CDR1 SGHDT and CDR2 YYEEEE. This CDR3 comprises 13 residues. The CDR3 reads CASSFGNSYEQYF. CDR3 nucleotide sequence: TGTGCCAGCAGCTTTGGGAACTCCTACGAGCAGTACTTC.

This chain connects TRBV4-2 to TRBJ2-7; TRBD1 might be the D (5 bases). The CDR3 sequence is 14 residues long. V was pared by 0 bases and J by 4 bases, with 10 bases between. The germline gives CDR1 LGHNA, CDR2 YNFKEQ. CDR3 protein: CASSQEQVNYEQYF. CDR3 DNA sequence: TGTGCCAGCAGCCAAGAACAGGTGAATTACGAGCAGTACTTC.

In its sample, this clonotype was seen a few times. This rearrangement joins TRBV7-2 to TRBJ2-3, with D unclear. In germline, CDR1 is SGHTA, CDR2 FQGNSA. V was pared by 1 base and J by 6 bases, with 11 bases between. The CDR3 is 14 residues long. The CDR3 DNA sequence: TGTGCCAGCAGCTTAGTGGGCAGCCACGATACGCAGTATTTT. Its protein is CASSLVGSHDTQYF.

This clonotype was detected ten times or more. The gene calls are TRBV6-5 and TRBJ2-2; D gene unclear. V dropped 0 bases and J dropped 5 bases, with 4 bases sitting between them. There are 13 residues in the CDR3. Germline V gene lookup returns CDR1 MNHEY and CDR2 SVGAGI. The CDR3 coding sequence is TGTGCCAGCAGTTACTCAGGGACCGGGGAGCTGTTTTTT. Its translation is CASSYSGTGELFF.

This clonotype has more than one count but fewer than ten. The genes are TRBV29-1 and TRBJ1-1; 8 nucleotides agree with TRBD1. There are 12 residues in the CDR3. J lost 4 bases, V lost 7 bases, and 5 bases had no gene match. CDR1 SQVTM and CDR2 ANQGSEA come from the germline V gene. The CDR3 DNA is TGCAGCGGCACAGGGGGTTTCACTGAAGCTTTCTTT. It translates to CSGTGGFTEAFF.

This clonotype has a handful of counts. V usage is TRBV6-2 or TRBV6-3 and J usage is TRBJ1-3, with no clear D. V lost 7 bases, J lost 2 bases, and 15 bases lay in between. The CDR3 runs 15 residues. Germline V lookup: CDR1 MNHEY, CDR2 SVGEGT. CDR3 nucleotide sequence: TGTGCCAGCACGCGCCCCGGAGGGACTGGAAACACCATATATTTT. The encoded protein is CASTRPGGTGNTIYF.

This chain links TRBV5-5 with TRBJ1-3; no reliable D call. The germline V gene encodes CDR1 SGHKS and CDR2 YYEKEE (reference sequence). CDR3 length: 15 residues. The V and J ends lost 1 base and 0 bases respectively, with 8 bases between them. Written as DNA, the CDR3 is TGTGCCAGCAGCTTGCGGGCAGGCTCTGGAAACACCATATATTTT. Residues: CASSLRAGSGNTIYF.

The V and J genes are TRBV4-1 and TRBJ1-5; 9 bases are a match to TRBD1. Germline values: CDR1 MGHRA, CDR2 YSYEKL. The CDR3 consists of 15 residues. With V trimmed by 1 base and J by 6 bases, 4 bases remained unmatched. Here the CDR3 DNA reads TGCGCCAGCAGCCAAGGGGACAGGGTGGTTCAGCCCCAGCATTTT. Amino acids: CASSQGDRVVQPQHF.

Comment on this clonotype: A read error may explain this, as a much larger clone is one base away. J is TRBJ1-1 and V is TRBV4-1; no definite D call. CDR3 size: 13 residues. The V gene's germline CDR1 is MGHRA and CDR2 YSYEKL. The DNA for the CDR3 is TGCGCCAGCAGCCAAGAGGCCACCACTGAAGCTTACTTT. Amino acid sequence: CASSQEATTEAYF.

This clonotype was detected only once. The gene calls are TRBV7-6 and TRBJ2-7; 9 nucleotides agree with TRBD2. The ends lost 5 bases at V and 4 bases at J; junction bases unmatched: 12. The CDR3 loop spans 16 amino acids. Per germline, CDR1 SGHVS and CDR2 FNYEAQ. The CDR3 DNA reads TGTGCCAGCAGCCCGGACGCGCGGGAGGGCCTTTACGAGCAGTACTTC. This gives the protein CASSPDAREGLYEQYF. The whole variable domain, filled in from reference TRBV7-6 and TRBJ2-7, reads GAGVSQSPRYKVTKRGQDVALRCDPISGHVSLYWYRQALGQGPEFLTYFNYEAQQDKSGLPNDRFSAERPEGSISTLTIQRTEQRDSAMYRCASSPDAREGLYEQYFGPGTRLTVT.

The chain couples TRBV4-1 to TRBJ2-2, with TRBD2 matching over 7 bases. The CDR3 totals 15 residues. Per germline, CDR1 MGHRA and CDR2 YSYEKL. J was trimmed by 4 bases and V by 5 bases; bases with no gene match: 7. This CDR3 is CASSGTGTITGELFF. The CDR3 DNA follows: TGCGCCAGCAGCGGGACCGGGACTATCACCGGGGAGCTGTTTTTT.

The chain links TRBV6-4 to TRBJ1-4; TRBD1 aligns across 7 bases. Germline assignment: CDR1 MRHNA and CDR2 SNTAGT. The length of the CDR3 is 15 residues. V dropped 4 bases and J dropped 3; count of bases not matched to a gene: 5. Here the CDR3 reads CASSVTGRANEKLFF. CDR3 nucleotide sequence: TGTGCCAGCAGTGTGACAGGGAGGGCTAATGAAAAACTGTTTTTT.

The J gene is TRBJ2-3, the V gene TRBV11-2; 10 positions match TRBD2. The CDR3 sequence is 17 residues long. Per the germline V gene, CDR1 is SGHAT and CDR2 is FQNNGV. With 6 bases clipped from V and 5 bases from J, the junction kept 14 bases outside the gene matches. CDR3 residues: CASRIKGLAVGGDTQYF. The CDR3 nucleotides read TGTGCCAGCAGGATAAAAGGACTAGCGGTGGGGGGAGATACGCAGTATTTT.